Detailed here is one TCR beta chain. This clone's antigen is unknown. Within one base of it there is no much larger clone, and no base qualities were kept. The collaborating institutions used their own protocols to collect whole blood in K2EDTA tubes. For TCRbeta analysis, collaborator samples were shipped as frozen whole blood, as isolated PBMCs, or as DNA extracted from either sample type. TCRbeta CDR3 regions were amplified from genomic DNA by means of the immunoSEQ Assay, a bias-controlled multiplex PCR. In the source study's methods: Nucleated cell counts per sample were estimated from amplification of reference gene primers within the assay. To quantify the absolute abundance of each unique TCRbeta CDR3 rearrangement, sequence reads were collapsed and filtered. Productive Simpson clonality was computed per sample as the square root of Simpson's diversity index over productive rearrangements. What TCRdb holds here is the immuneACCESS table cut down to in-frame rearrangements. Part of the clones is not present; checked against another copy, under half of the missing clones reflect an unresolved V gene, and the others are unexplained. That table supplies the V and J calls and clone size; D and trimming were determined from the DNA. The sample records about 90,000 clones, 75% to 90% of which are singletons. Together, the top ten hold 0.95% to 1.5% of the sample.

The sample comes from a study of blood T cell repertoires in COVID-19 (TCRdb year 2020). For the wider study: Samples covering the acute and convalescent phases of COVID-19 were provided by collaborators in the United States, Italy and Spain. The prospective study material was composed of cDNA or gDNA derived from T cells, B-cell-depleted T cells, or PBMCs. Subjects who had been exposed to COVID-19, were actively infected with it, or had recovered from it provided the deeply sampled blood TCRbeta repertoires that made up the dataset. The repertoires were released in a freely available public database meant as a resource for research on the immune response to SARS-CoV-2. Samples were obtained from the ongoing ImmuneRACE study (first 160 participants) and from over a thousand subjects provided by 6 global collaborators. The sample metadata nearly always contained a de-identified subject ID, COVID-19 status, age in years and sex. Where available, HLA class I and class II types were obtained from metadata supplied by the sample provider rather than from assay-based typing. What the authors observed across the whole study: Clinical and demographic metadata were provided uncurated, with the amount varying by source and participant.

From cysteine to phenylalanine, the CDR3 is 14 amino acids long. Left in the record is the CDR3 DNA by itself, 42 bases read in frame from the first base. The CDR1 and CDR2 encoded by the germline V gene are MNHEY and SVGAGI. Trimming accounts for 5 bases at V and 5 bases at J, while the number of junction bases matched to no gene is 3. Sequencing used peripheral blood. The sequence was collected from an older man with active or convalescent COVID-19. The chain is encoded by TRBV6-5 joined to TRBJ1-4, and 9 bases in between align with TRBD1. CDR3 region: CASSPGTGNEKLFF. Read as DNA, the sequence is TGTGCCAGCAGTCCCGGGACAGGGAATGAAAAACTGTTTTTT.